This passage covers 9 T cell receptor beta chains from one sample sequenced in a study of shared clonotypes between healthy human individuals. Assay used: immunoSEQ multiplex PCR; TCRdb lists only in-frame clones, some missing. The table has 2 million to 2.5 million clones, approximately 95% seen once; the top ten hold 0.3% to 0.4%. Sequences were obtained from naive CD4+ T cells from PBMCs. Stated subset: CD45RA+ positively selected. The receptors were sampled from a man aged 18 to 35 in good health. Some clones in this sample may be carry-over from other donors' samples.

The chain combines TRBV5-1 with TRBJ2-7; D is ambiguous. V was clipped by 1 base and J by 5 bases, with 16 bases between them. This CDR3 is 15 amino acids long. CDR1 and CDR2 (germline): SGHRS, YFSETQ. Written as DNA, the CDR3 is TGCGCCAGCAGCTTGTTGCCGGGTCCGGTGAACGAGCAGTACTTC. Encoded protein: CASSLLPGPVNEQYF.

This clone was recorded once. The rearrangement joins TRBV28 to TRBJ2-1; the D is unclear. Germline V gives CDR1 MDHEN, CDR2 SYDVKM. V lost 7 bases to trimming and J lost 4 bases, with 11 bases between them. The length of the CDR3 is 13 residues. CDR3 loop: CASNSGRYNEQFF. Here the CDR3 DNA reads TGTGCCAGCAACTCCGGACGATACAATGAGCAGTTCTTC. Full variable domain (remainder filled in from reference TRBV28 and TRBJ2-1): DVKVTQSSRYLVKRTGEKVFLECVQDMDHENMFWYRQDPGLGLRLIYFSYDVKMKEKGDIPEGYSVSREKKERFSLILESASTNQTSMYLCASNSGRYNEQFFGPGTRLTVL.

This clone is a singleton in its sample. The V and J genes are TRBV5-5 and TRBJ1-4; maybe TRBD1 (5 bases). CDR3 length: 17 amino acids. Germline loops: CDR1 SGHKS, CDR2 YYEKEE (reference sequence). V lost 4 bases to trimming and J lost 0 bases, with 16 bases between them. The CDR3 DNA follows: TGTGCCAGCAGCCAACTCCGAGGGGCGGCAACTAATGAAAAACTGTTTTTT. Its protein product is CASSQLRGAATNEKLFF.

CDR3: CASSLGLDYNEQFF. The CDR3 bases are TGTGCCAGCAGCTTAGGCCTGGACTACAATGAGCAGTTCTTC. The genes are TRBV7-3 and TRBJ2-1; D is unclear. Germline lookup yields CDR1 SGHTA and CDR2 FQGTGA. CDR3 size: 14 residues. V lost 2 bases to trimming and J lost 3 bases, with 8 bases between them.

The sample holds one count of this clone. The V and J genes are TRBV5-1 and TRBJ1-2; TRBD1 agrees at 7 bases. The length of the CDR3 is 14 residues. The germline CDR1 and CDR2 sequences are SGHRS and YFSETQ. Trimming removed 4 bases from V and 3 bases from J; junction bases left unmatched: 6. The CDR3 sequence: CASSRDRDDYGYTF. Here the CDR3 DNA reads TGCGCCAGCAGCCGTGACAGGGACGACTATGGCTACACCTTC.

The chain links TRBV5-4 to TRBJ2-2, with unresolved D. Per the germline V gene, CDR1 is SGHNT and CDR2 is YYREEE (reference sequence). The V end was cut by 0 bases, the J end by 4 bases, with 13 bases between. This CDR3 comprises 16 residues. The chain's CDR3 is CASSLALWSPTGELFF. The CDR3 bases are TGTGCCAGCAGCTTGGCACTGTGGAGTCCCACCGGGGAGCTGTTTTTT.

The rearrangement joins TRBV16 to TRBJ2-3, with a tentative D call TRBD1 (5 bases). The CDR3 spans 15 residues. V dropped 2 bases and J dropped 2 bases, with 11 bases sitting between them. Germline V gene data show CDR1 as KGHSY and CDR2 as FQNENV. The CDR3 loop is CASSQQTVSTDTQYF. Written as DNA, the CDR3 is TGTGCCAGCAGCCAACAGACAGTCTCCACAGATACGCAGTATTTT.

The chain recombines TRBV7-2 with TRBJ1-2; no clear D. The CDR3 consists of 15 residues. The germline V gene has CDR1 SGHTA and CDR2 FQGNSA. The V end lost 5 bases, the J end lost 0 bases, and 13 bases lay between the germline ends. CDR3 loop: CASSPGRPANYGYTF. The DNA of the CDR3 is TGTGCCAGCAGCCCCGGACGGCCAGCTAACTATGGCTACACCTTC. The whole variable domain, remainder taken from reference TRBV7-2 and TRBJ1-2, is GAGVSQSPSNKVTEKGKDVELRCDPISGHTALYWYRQSLGQGLEFLIYFQGNSAPDKSGLPSDRFSAERTGGSVSTLTIQRTQQEDSAVYLCASSPGRPANYGYTFGSGTRLTVV.

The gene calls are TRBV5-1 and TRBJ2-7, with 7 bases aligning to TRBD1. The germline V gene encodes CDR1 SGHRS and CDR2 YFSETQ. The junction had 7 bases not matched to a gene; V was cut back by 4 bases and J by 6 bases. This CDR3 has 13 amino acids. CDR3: CASSLTQGTEQYF. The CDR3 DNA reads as TGCGCCAGCAGCCTTACACAGGGGACCGAGCAGTACTTC.